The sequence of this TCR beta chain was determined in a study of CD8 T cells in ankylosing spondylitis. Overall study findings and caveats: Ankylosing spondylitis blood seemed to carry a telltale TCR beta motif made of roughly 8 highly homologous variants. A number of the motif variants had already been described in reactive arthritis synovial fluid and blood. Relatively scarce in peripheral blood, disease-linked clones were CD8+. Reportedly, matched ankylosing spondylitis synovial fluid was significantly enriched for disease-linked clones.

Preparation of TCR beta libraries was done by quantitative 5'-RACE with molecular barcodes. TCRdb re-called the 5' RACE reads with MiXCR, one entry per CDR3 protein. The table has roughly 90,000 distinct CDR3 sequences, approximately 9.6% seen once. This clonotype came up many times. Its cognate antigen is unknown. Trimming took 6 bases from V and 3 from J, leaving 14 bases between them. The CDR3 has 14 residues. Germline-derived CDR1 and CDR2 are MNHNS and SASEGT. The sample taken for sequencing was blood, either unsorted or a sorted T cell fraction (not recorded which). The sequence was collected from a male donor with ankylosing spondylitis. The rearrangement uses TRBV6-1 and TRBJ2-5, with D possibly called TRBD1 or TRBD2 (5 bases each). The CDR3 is CASRVPGTEETQYF. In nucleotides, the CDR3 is TGTGCCAGCAGGGTCCCCGGGACGGAAGAGACCCAGTACTTC.